The table lists the clone carrying this T cell receptor (beta chain) with a few counts. Its antigen remains unknown. Each CDR3 protein is one row after TCRdb ran MiXCR on the RACE reads. The sample consists of approximately 34,000 distinct CDR3 sequences, more than 6% of them appearing once. This specimen comes from a study of human T cells and chemical hapten exposure. Across the whole study: Sensitizing treatment utilized 2% DPC over a 2 cm by 2 cm portion of upper inner arm skin.

The study, taken as a whole, reports: There was no change with DPC sensitization in TCRs above 1 in 1000 frequency. Expanded TCRs created a significantly greater count of big CDR3 similarity clusters than controls did.

Time point of the sample: patch test 1, 2 weeks after DPC sensitization. As for treatment: therapeutic diphenylcyclopropenone sensitization with weekly scalp DPC. Whole blood, unfractionated, served as the material for total RNA extraction. Trimming shortened V by 4 bases and J by 0 bases, and 9 bases separated the two germline ends. Germline V gene data show CDR1 as SGHTA and CDR2 as FQGTGA. CDR3 length: 14 amino acids. The receptor was derived from a woman aged 25 to 39 with alopecia areata. Some clones in this sample may be carry-over from other donors' samples. The chain is built from TRBV7-3 and TRBJ1-1, with D possibly matching TRBD1 (5 bases). The sequencing here drew on whole blood, taken in connection with sensitization to the hapten diphenylcyclopropenone (DPC). CDR3 residues: CASSSRGLNTEAFF. The DNA of the CDR3 is TGTGCCAGCAGCTCGAGGGGCCTGAACACTGAAGCTTTCTTT.